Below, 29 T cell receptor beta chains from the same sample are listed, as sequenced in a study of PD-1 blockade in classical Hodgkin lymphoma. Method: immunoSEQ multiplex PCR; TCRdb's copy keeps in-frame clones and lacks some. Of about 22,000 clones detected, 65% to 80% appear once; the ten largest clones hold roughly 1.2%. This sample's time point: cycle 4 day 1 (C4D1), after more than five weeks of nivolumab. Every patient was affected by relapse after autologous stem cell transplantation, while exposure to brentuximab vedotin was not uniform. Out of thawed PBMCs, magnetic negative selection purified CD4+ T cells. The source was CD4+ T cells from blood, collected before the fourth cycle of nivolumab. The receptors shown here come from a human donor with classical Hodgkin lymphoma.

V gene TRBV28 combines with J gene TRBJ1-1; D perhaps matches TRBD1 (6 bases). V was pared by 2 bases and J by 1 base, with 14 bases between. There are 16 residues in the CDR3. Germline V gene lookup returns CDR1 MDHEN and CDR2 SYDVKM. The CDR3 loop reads CASSLTPGRGNTEAFF. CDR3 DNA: TGTGCCAGCAGTTTAACCCCCGGCAGGGGGAACACTGAAGCTTTCTTT.

Here the CDR3 DNA reads TGTGCCAGCAGTTTTCAGGACAGGGCGCCCGGGGAGCTGTTTTTT. It is translated as CASSFQDRAPGELFF. This chain joins TRBV27 and TRBJ2-2; 8 bases agree with TRBD1. CDR1 and CDR2 (germline): MNHEY, SMNVEV (reference sequence). The CDR3 covers 15 residues. J was trimmed by 6 bases and V by 3 bases; bases with no gene match: 6.

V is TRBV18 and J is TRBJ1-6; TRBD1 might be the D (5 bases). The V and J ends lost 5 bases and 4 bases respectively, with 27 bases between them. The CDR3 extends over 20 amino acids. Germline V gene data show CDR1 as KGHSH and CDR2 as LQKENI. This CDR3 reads CASSSSGALTPRGYNSPLHF. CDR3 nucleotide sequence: TGTGCCAGCTCATCTTCCGGGGCCCTGACGCCTCGAGGATATAATTCACCCCTCCACTTT.

CDR3 DNA: TGTGCCAGCAGCTTATTATCCGGGACAGGGGGCCCTATCACCGGGGAGCTGTTTTTT. This gives the protein CASSLLSGTGGPITGELFF. This chain links TRBV7-8 with TRBJ2-2, with 12 bases that match TRBD1. The germline CDR1 and CDR2 sequences are SGHVS and FQNEAQ. This CDR3 is 19 amino acids long. Trimming removed 2 bases from V and 4 bases from J; junction bases left unmatched: 11. The complete variable domain, with remaining parts taken from reference TRBV7-8 and TRBJ2-2, reads GAGVSQSPRYKVAKRGQDVALRCDPISGHVSLFWYQQALGQGPEFLTYFQNEAQLDKSGLPSDRFFAERPEGSVSTLKIQRTQQEDSAVYLCASSLLSGTGGPITGELFFGEGSRLTVL.

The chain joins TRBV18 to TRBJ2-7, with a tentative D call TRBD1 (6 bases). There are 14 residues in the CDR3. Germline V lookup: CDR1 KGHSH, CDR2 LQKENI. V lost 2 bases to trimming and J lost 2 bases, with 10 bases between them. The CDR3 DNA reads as TGTGCCAGCTCACCATGGGGACAACCCTACGAGCAGTACTTC. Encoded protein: CASSPWGQPYEQYF.

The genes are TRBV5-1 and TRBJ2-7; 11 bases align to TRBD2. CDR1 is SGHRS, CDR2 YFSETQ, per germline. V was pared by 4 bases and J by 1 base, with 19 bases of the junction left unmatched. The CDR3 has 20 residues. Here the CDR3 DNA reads TGCGCCAGCAGCCTAATTGGTGCTGGTATAGCGGGGGGGCCTTCCTACGAGCAGTACTTC. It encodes CASSLIGAGIAGGPSYEQYF.

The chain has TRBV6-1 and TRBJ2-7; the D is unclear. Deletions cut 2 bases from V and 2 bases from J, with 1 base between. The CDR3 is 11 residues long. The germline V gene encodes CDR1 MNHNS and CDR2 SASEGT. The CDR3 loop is CASSEPYEQYF. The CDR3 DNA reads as TGTGCCAGCAGTGAACCCTACGAGCAGTACTTC.

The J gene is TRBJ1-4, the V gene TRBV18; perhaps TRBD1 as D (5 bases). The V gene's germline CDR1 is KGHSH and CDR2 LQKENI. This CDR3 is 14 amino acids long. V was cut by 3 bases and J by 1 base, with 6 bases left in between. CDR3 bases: TGTGCCAGCTCACCGCAGGGAACTAATGAAAAACTGTTTTTT. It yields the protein CASSPQGTNEKLFF.

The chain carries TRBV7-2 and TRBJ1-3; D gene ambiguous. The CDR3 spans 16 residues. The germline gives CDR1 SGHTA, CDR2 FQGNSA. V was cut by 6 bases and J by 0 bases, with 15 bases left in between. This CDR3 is CASSPSGPSSGNTIYF. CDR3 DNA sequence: TGTGCCAGCAGTCCCTCCGGACCGAGCTCTGGAAACACCATATATTTT.

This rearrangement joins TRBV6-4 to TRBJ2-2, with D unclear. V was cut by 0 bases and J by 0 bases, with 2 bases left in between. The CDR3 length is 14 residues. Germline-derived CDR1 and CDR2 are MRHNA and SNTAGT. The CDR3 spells CASSDSANTGELFF. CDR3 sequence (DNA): TGTGCCAGCAGTGACTCCGCGAACACCGGGGAGCTGTTTTTT.

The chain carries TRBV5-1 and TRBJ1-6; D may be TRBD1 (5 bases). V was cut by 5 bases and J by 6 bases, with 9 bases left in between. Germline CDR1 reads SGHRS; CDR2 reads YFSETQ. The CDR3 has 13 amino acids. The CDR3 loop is CASSSGANSPLHF. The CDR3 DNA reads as TGCGCCAGCAGTTCCGGGGCTAATTCACCCCTCCACTTT.

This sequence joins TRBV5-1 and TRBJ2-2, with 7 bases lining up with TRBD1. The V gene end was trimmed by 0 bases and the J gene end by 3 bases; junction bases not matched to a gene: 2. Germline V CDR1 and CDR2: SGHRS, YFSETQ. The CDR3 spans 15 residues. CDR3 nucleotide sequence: TGCGCCAGCAGCTTGGAAGGACAGGACACCGGGGAGCTGTTTTTT. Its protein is CASSLEGQDTGELFF.

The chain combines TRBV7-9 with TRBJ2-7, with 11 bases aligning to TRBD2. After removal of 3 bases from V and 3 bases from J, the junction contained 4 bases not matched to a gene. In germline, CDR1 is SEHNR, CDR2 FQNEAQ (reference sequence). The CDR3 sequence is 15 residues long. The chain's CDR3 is CASSFPSGGSYEQYF. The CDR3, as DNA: TGTGCCAGCAGCTTCCCTAGCGGGGGGAGCTACGAGCAGTACTTC.

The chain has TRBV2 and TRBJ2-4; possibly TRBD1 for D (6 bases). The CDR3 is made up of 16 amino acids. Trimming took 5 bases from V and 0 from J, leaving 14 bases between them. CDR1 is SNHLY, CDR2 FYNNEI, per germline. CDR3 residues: CASSRTGSLAKNIQYF. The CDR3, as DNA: TGTGCCAGCAGTCGAACAGGGTCTCTAGCCAAAAACATTCAGTACTTC. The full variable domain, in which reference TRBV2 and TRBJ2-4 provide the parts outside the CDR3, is EPEVTQTPSHQVTQMGQEVILRCVPISNHLYFYWYRQILGQKVEFLVSFYNNEISEKSEIFDDQFSVERPDGSNFTLKIRSTKLEDSAMYFCASSRTGSLAKNIQYFGAGTRLSVL.

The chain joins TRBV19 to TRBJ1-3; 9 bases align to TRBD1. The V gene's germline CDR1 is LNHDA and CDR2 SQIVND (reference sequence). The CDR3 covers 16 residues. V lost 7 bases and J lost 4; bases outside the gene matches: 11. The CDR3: CASTAHRGRLGNTIYF. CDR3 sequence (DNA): TGTGCCAGTACCGCTCACAGGGGGCGCCTCGGAAACACCATATATTTT.

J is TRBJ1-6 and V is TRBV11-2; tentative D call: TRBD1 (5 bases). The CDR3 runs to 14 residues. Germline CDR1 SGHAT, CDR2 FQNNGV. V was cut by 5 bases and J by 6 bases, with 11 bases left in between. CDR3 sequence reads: CASSLREFNSPLHF. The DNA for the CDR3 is TGTGCCAGCAGCCTCAGGGAATTTAATTCACCCCTCCACTTT.

The CDR3 region has the DNA TGTGCCAGCAGCCCTGGGACAGGGAGGGGCAATCAGCCCCAGCATTTT. It yields the protein CASSPGTGRGNQPQHF. V and J are TRBV7-9 and TRBJ1-5; 9 bases line up with TRBD1. The V and J ends lost 5 bases and 2 bases, in that order; junction bases with no gene match: 7. CDR1 SEHNR and CDR2 FQNEAQ come from the germline V gene (reference sequence). There are 16 residues in the CDR3.

The CDR3 loop reads CASSLQGIGDGYTF. The CDR3 bases are TGTGCCAGCAGCTTGCAGGGGATTGGTGATGGCTACACCTTC. This sequence joins TRBV7-2 and TRBJ1-2; a possible D gene is TRBD1 (6 bases). The CDR3 totals 14 residues. Germline V gives CDR1 SGHTA, CDR2 FQGNSA. Trimming stripped 3 bases from V and 6 bases from J, with 14 bases between.

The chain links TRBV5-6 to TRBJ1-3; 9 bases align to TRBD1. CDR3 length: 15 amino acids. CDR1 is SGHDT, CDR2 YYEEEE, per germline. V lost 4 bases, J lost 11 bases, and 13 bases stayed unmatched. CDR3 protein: CASSTRGTGPRAIYF. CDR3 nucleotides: TGTGCCAGCAGCACCCGCGGGACAGGGCCCCGAGCCATATATTTT.

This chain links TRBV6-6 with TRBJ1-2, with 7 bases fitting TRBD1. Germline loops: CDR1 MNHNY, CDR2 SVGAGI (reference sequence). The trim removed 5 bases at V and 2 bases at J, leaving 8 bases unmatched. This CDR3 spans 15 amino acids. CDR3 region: CASSRGQTGNYGYTF. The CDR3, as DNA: TGTGCCAGCAGTAGGGGCCAGACAGGGAACTATGGCTACACCTTC.

The DNA for the CDR3 is TGTGCCAGCAGCTTGAGTACGAGATACAATGAGCAGTTCTTC. It specifies CASSLSTRYNEQFF. This sequence joins TRBV11-2 and TRBJ2-1, with D unresolved. The ends were cut back, 3 bases at V and 4 bases at J, with 10 bases in the middle. Germline CDR1 SGHAT, CDR2 FQNNGV. The CDR3 sequence is 14 residues long.

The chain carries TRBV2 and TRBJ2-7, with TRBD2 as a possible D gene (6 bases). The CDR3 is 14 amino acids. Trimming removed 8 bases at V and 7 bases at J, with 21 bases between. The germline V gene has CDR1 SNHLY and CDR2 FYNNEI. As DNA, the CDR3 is TGTGCCAGCTCCCGCGGGGCAGGTTATTTGGAGCAGTACTTC. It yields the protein CASSRGAGYLEQYF.

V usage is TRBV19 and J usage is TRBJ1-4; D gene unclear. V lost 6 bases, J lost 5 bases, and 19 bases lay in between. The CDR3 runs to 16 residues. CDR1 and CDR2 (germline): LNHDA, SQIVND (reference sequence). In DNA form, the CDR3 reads TGTGCCAGTAGCACCCCTGGCCGGGGAGGGAATGAAAAACTGTTTTTT. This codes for CASSTPGRGGNEKLFF.

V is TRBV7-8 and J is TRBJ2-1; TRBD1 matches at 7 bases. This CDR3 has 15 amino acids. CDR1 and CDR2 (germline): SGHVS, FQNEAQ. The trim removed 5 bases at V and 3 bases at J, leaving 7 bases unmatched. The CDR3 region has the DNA TGTGCCAGCAGCCGCCGGACAGGAGACTACAATGAGCAGTTCTTC. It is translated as CASSRRTGDYNEQFF.

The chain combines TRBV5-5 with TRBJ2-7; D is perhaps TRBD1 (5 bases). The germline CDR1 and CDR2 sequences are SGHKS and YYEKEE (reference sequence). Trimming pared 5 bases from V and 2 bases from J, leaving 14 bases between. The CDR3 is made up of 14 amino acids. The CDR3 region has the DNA TGTGCCAGCAGACCACAGGCGGTCACCTACGAGCAGTACTTC. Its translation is CASRPQAVTYEQYF. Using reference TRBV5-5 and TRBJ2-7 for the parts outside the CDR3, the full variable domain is DAGVTQSPTHLIKTRGQQVTLRCSPISGHKSVSWYQQVLGQGPQFIFQYYEKEERGRGNFPDRFSARQFPNYSSELNVNALLLGDSALYLCASRPQAVTYEQYFGPGTRLTVT.

In DNA form, the CDR3 reads TGTGCCAGCAGTCCAGGGGGTCGTAGCACAGATACGCAGTATTTT. Translated: CASSPGGRSTDTQYF. V is TRBV6-4 and J is TRBJ2-3, with TRBD1 matching 7 bases. CDR3 length: 15 residues. In germline, CDR1 is MRHNA, CDR2 SNTAGT. Unmatched junction bases numbered 5, after V lost 5 bases and J lost 0 bases.

The chain's CDR3 is CASSRDRFPGNTIYF. In DNA form, the CDR3 reads TGTGCCAGCAGCCGGGACAGGTTCCCTGGAAACACCATATATTTT. The gene calls are TRBV11-1 and TRBJ1-3, with 8 bases fitting TRBD1. V lost 5 bases and J lost 2; bases outside the gene matches: 5. The length of the CDR3 is 15 residues. Germline V lookup: CDR1 SGHAT, CDR2 FQDESV (reference sequence).

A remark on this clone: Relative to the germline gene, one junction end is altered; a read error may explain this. The DNA for the CDR3 is TGTGCCAGCAGTTACCCCCCGGTCTTC. It yields the protein CASSYPPVF. The V and J genes are TRBV6-6 and TRBJ2-1; no reliable D call. Germline lookup yields CDR1 MNHNY and CDR2 SVGAGI (reference sequence). This CDR3 is built from 9 residues.

In DNA form, the CDR3 reads TGCGCCAGCAGCTTTGGTCCTATCGGGGAGACCCAGTACTTC. Translation: CASSFGPIGETQYF. The chain recombines TRBV5-1 with TRBJ2-5; D gene uncertain. The CDR3 is 14 amino acids. Trimming pared 2 bases from V and 5 bases from J, leaving 13 bases between. Germline CDR1 SGHRS, CDR2 YFSETQ. Full variable domain (remainder filled in from reference TRBV5-1 and TRBJ2-5): KAGVTQTPRYLIKTRGQQVTLSCSPISGHRSVSWYQQTPGQGLQFLFEYFSETQRNKGNFPGRFSGRQFSNSRSEMNVSTLELGDSALYLCASSFGPIGETQYFGPGTRLLVL.